Presented here are 18 T cell receptor beta chains from one specimen sequenced in a study of shared clonotypes between healthy human individuals. The naive CD8 subset, CD45RO-negative cells positively selected for CCR7, excluded terminally differentiated effector memory CD45RA+ cells. Only in-frame clones appear in the TCRdb table, and some are missing; sequencing was by immunoSEQ multiplex PCR. The data contain 1.5 million to 2.5 million clones, 85% to 95% of them singletons. The sequenced sample consisted of naive CD8+ T cells sorted from blood. The receptor set was obtained from a man aged 18 to 29 in good health.

This clone was seen a handful of times. V gene TRBV7-8 combines with J gene TRBJ1-5; D remains ambiguous. V was cut by 3 bases and J by 0 bases, with 6 bases left in between. The germline gives CDR1 SGHVS, CDR2 FQNEAQ. This CDR3 is built from 14 residues. The DNA of the CDR3 is TGTGCCAGCAGCTTTTTAGATAGCAATCAGCCCCAGCATTTT. Its protein product is CASSFLDSNQPQHF.

The gene calls are TRBV28 and TRBJ2-5; D gene uncertain. CDR1 MDHEN and CDR2 SYDVKM come from the germline V gene. With 6 bases removed from V and 4 bases from J, the gap between germline ends came to 12 bases. The CDR3 sequence is 13 residues long. CDR3: CASSPNWGETQYF. Written as DNA, the CDR3 is TGTGCCAGCAGCCCGAACTGGGGAGAGACCCAGTACTTC.

The chain combines TRBV7-9 with TRBJ2-5; 10 nucleotides line up with TRBD1. J was trimmed by 4 bases and V by 4 bases; bases with no gene match: 12. CDR3 length equals 17 residues. The germline V gene has CDR1 SEHNR and CDR2 FQNEAQ (reference sequence). CDR3 in amino acids: CASSSTSTGGWLETQYF. As DNA, the CDR3 is TGTGCCAGCAGCTCCACCTCGACAGGGGGCTGGTTAGAGACCCAGTACTTC. Complete variable domain (other parts from reference TRBV7-9 and TRBJ2-5): DTGVSQNPRHKITKRGQNVTFRCDPISEHNRLYWYRQTLGQGPEFLTYFQNEAQLEKSRLLSDRFSAERPKGSFSTLEIQRTEQGDSAMYLCASSSTSTGGWLETQYFGPGTRLLVL.

The J gene is TRBJ1-1, the V gene TRBV9; tentatively, D is TRBD1 (6 bases). The CDR3 length is 15 residues. Trimming removed 4 bases at V and 0 bases at J, with 13 bases between. CDR1 is SGDLS, CDR2 YYNGEE, per germline. Here the CDR3 reads CASSPGAGVNTEAFF. The CDR3 bases are TGTGCCAGCAGCCCGGGGGCTGGGGTGAACACTGAAGCTTTCTTT.

J is TRBJ1-5 and V is TRBV11-2, with D perhaps matching TRBD1 (5 bases). The V end was cut by 3 bases, the J end by 2 bases, with 11 bases between. This CDR3 contains 15 residues. Germline V lookup: CDR1 SGHAT, CDR2 FQNNGV. This CDR3 is CASSFEGAGNQPQHF. DNA for the CDR3: TGTGCCAGCAGCTTCGAAGGGGCTGGCAATCAGCCCCAGCATTTT.

The CDR3: CASSLVTGGQETQYF. The CDR3 nucleotides read TGTGCCAGCAGCTTAGTGACAGGGGGCCAAGAGACCCAGTACTTC. V usage is TRBV7-9 and J usage is TRBJ2-5, with 9 bases aligning to TRBD1. V lost 1 base to trimming and J lost 1 base; unmatched junction nucleotides: 1. This CDR3 is 15 amino acids long. Per germline, CDR1 SEHNR and CDR2 FQNEAQ (reference sequence). Combining the CDR3 with reference TRBV7-9 and TRBJ2-5 gives the whole variable domain DTGVSQNPRHKITKRGQNVTFRCDPISEHNRLYWYRQTLGQGPEFLTYFQNEAQLEKSRLLSDRFSAERPKGSFSTLEIQRTEQGDSAMYLCASSLVTGGQETQYFGPGTRLLVL.

This clone was observed many times. The same CDR3 is also encoded by other DNA sequences in this sample. The chain uses TRBV7-9 and TRBJ1-5; possibly TRBD1 for D (5 bases). The CDR3 consists of 15 residues. V lost 4 bases and J 2 bases, leaving 12 bases between the germline ends. Germline CDR1 and CDR2: SEHNR and FQNEAQ (reference sequence). CDR3 loop: CASSSTEGGNQPQHF. CDR3 bases: TGTGCCAGCAGCTCGACAGAGGGCGGCAATCAGCCCCAGCATTTT.

The chain carries TRBV28 and TRBJ1-1, with 7 nucleotides matching TRBD1. Trimming cost V 2 bases and J 8 bases; bases outside gene matches: 14. CDR1 and CDR2 from the germline V gene are MDHEN and SYDVKM. There are 16 residues in the CDR3. CDR3 sequence reads: CASSLPSRDSLAEAFF. CDR3 coding DNA: TGTGCCAGCAGTTTACCGTCTCGGGACAGTCTAGCAGAAGCTTTCTTT.

V is TRBV4-1 and J is TRBJ1-3; no firm D call. The CDR3 sequence is 14 residues long. V lost 3 bases and J lost 0, with 6 bases in between. Germline CDR1 is MGHRA and CDR2 is YSYEKL. The CDR3 spells CASSQTISGNTIYF. The CDR3 nucleotides read TGCGCCAGCAGCCAGACGATCTCTGGAAACACCATATATTTT.

The chain employs TRBV10-3 and TRBJ2-7, with D uncertain. V was shortened by 6 bases and J by 4 bases, with 10 bases between the two germline ends. Germline CDR1 and CDR2: ENHRY and SYGVKD. The CDR3 is 12 residues long. CDR3 protein: CAISPARYEQYF. The CDR3 coding sequence is TGTGCCATCAGCCCGGCGCGGTACGAGCAGTACTTC.

Remarks on this clone: Possible read error: a much larger clone is one base away. V usage is TRBV9 and J usage is TRBJ2-7; 8 nucleotides agree with TRBD1. Unmatched junction bases numbered 4, after V lost 0 bases and J lost 5 bases. Germline CDR1 reads SGDLS; CDR2 reads YYNGEE. The CDR3 has 14 residues. CDR3 nucleotide sequence: TGTGCCAGCAGCGTAGCGGCAGGGGGCAACGAGCAGTACTTC. Its translation: CASSVAAGGNEQYF.

The chain has TRBV6-5 and TRBJ2-1, with a tentative D call TRBD2 (5 bases). The V end was cut by 4 bases, the J end by 0 bases, with 13 bases between. Germline CDR1 reads MNHEY; CDR2 reads SVGAGI. The CDR3 consists of 16 residues. The CDR3 loop is CASSFDPGSSYNEQFF. The CDR3 bases are TGTGCCAGCAGTTTCGATCCGGGGAGCTCCTACAATGAGCAGTTCTTC.

In its sample, this clone was seen once. The V call is TRBV13, the J call TRBJ1-1; unclear D gene. V was cut by 5 bases and J by 7 bases, with 11 bases left in between. Germline V gene sequence: CDR1 PRHDT, CDR2 FYEKMQ (reference sequence). The CDR3 covers 12 residues. This CDR3 reads CASSPNRFEAFF. The CDR3 bases are TGTGCCAGCAGCCCAAACCGGTTTGAAGCTTTCTTT. Filled out from reference TRBV13 and TRBJ1-1, the complete variable domain reads AAGVIQSPRHLIKEKRETATLKCYPIPRHDTVYWYQQGPGQDPQFLISFYEKMQSDKGSIPDRFSAQQFSDYHSELNMSSLELGDSALYFCASSPNRFEAFFGQGTRLTVV.

The chain links TRBV5-1 to TRBJ1-1, with D perhaps TRBD1 (5 bases). Germline lookup yields CDR1 SGHRS and CDR2 YFSETQ. CDR3 length: 15 amino acids. Trimming took 4 bases from V and 0 from J, leaving 13 bases between them. The CDR3 is CASSVSRTMNTEAFF. CDR3 sequence (DNA): TGCGCCAGCAGCGTTTCACGGACAATGAACACTGAAGCTTTCTTT. The variable domain in full, completed from reference TRBV5-1 and TRBJ1-1, reads KAGVTQTPRYLIKTRGQQVTLSCSPISGHRSVSWYQQTPGQGLQFLFEYFSETQRNKGNFPGRFSGRQFSNSRSEMNVSTLELGDSALYLCASSVSRTMNTEAFFGQGTRLTVV.

The chain uses TRBV2 and TRBJ1-5; 7 nucleotides agree with TRBD1. The CDR3 is 15 amino acids. Germline CDR1 reads SNHLY; CDR2 reads FYNNEI. V dropped 6 bases and J dropped 0; count of bases not matched to a gene: 5. The CDR3 reads CASRGTANSNQPQHF. The CDR3 DNA reads TGTGCCAGCAGGGGGACAGCAAATAGCAATCAGCCCCAGCATTTT.

The genes are TRBV27 and TRBJ1-2, with a possible D match to TRBD1 (6 bases). CDR1 and CDR2 (germline): MNHEY, SMNVEV (reference sequence). Between the trimmed V and J ends, which lost 8 bases and 3 bases, there was a span of 16 bases. This CDR3 has 14 amino acids. DNA of the CDR3: TGTGCCAGCTCATCCACAGGGAGCTACTATGGCTACACCTTC. It is translated as CASSSTGSYYGYTF.

This clone was seen only once. The chain recombines TRBV10-2 with TRBJ2-1, with D possibly matching TRBD2 (7 bases). The germline V gene has CDR1 WSHSY and CDR2 SAAADI. The CDR3 contains 14 residues. V lost 8 bases to trimming and J lost 8 bases, with 19 bases between them. CDR3 sequence: CASQTPGGPDEQFF. The CDR3 coding sequence is TGCGCCAGCCAAACTCCGGGGGGCCCGGATGAGCAGTTCTTC.

On this clone: The same CDR3 arises from other DNA sequences in this sample as well. The chain uses TRBV4-3 and TRBJ2-3, with TRBD2 matching 14 bases. The CDR3 totals 16 residues. Per the germline V gene, CDR1 is LGHNA and CDR2 is YSLEER. The trim removed 4 bases at V and 4 bases at J, leaving 4 bases unmatched. CDR3 region: CASSLGLAGEADTQYF. The CDR3 DNA follows: TGCGCCAGCAGCCTGGGACTAGCGGGAGAAGCAGATACGCAGTATTTT.